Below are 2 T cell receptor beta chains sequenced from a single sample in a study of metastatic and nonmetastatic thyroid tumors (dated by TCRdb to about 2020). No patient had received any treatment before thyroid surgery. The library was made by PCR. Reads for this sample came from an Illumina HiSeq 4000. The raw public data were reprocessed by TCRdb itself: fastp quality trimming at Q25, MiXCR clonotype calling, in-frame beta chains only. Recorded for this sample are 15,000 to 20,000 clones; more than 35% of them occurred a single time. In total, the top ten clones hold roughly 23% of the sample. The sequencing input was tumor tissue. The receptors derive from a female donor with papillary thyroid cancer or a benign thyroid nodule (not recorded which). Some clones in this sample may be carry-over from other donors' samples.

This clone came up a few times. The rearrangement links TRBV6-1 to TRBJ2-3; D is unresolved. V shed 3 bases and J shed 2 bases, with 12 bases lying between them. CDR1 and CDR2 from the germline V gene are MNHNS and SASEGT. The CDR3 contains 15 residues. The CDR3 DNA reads TGTGCCAGCAGTGAGCTTAGGGCCAACACAGATACGCAGTATTTT. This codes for CASSELRANTDTQYF.

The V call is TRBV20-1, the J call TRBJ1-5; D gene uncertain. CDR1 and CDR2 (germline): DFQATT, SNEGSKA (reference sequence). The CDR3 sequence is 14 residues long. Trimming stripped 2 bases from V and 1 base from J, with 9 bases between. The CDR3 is CSARQGRSNQPQHF. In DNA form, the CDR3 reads TGCAGTGCTAGACAAGGACGGAGCAATCAGCCCCAGCATTTT.